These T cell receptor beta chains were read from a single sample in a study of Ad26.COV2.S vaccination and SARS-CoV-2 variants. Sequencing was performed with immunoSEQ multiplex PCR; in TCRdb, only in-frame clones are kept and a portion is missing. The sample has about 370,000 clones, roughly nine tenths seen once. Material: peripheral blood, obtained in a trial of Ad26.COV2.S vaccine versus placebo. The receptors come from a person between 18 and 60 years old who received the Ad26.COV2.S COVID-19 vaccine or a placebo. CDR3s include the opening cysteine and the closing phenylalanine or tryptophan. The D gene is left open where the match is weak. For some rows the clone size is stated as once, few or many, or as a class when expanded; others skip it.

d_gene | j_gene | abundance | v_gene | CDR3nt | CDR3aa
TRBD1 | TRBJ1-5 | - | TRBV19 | TGTGCCAGTAGTGGACTGGGACAGGTCGATCAGCCCCAGCATTTT | CASSGLGQVDQPQHF
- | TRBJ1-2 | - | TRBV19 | TGTGCCAGTACCGAAAGACAACAGGACTATGGCTACACCTTC | CASTERQQDYGYTF
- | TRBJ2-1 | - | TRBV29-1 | TGCAGCGTCCTGATACAGGATTTTACCTACAATGAGCAGTTCTTC | CSVLIQDFTYNEQFF
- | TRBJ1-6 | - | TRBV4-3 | TGCGCCAGCAGACGAGCGAGCTCCTATAATTCACCCCTCCACTTT | CASRRASSYNSPLHF
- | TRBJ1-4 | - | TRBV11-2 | TGTGCCAGCAGCCTCCTTCCTGGTAATGAAAAACTGTTTTTT | CASSLLPGNEKLFF
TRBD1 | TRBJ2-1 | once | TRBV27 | TGTGCCAGCAGTTTATCCGCACAGGGGGGAAGCTCCTACAATGAGCAGTTCTTC | CASSLSAQGGSSYNEQFF
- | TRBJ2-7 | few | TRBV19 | TGTGCCACCACGGACGGCTACGAGCAGTACTTC | CATTDGYEQYF
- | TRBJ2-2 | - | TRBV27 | TGTGCCAGCATAGGACAGACCAACACCGGGGAGCTGTTTTTT | CASIGQTNTGELFF
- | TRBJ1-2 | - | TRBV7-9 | TGTGCCAGCAGCTTAGAGGTAGCCCCCTATGGCTACACCTTC | CASSLEVAPYGYTF
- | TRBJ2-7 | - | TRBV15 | TGTGCCACCAGCAGAGAATCGGGACACCTCCGCTCCTACGAGCAGTACTTC | CATSRESGHLRSYEQYF
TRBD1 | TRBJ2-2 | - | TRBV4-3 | TGCGCCAGCAGCCAACGGATACAGGGGTCCACCGGGGAGCTGTTTTTT | CASSQRIQGSTGELFF
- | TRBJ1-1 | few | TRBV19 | TGTGCCAGTAGTCGGGGGTTGGATGAAGCTTTCTTT | CASSRGLDEAFF
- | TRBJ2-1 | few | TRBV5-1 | TGCGCCAGCAGCGAGGGAGGGGGCTCCTACAATGAGCAGTTCTTC | CASSEGGGSYNEQFF
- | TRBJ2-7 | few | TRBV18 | TGTGCCAGCTCACCCAGGGGCGGGGACACCGGAGAGCAGTACTTC | CASSPRGGDTGEQYF
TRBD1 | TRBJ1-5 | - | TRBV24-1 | TGTGCCACCATGGAGACAGGGGGATACAATCAGCCCCAGCATTTT | CATMETGGYNQPQHF
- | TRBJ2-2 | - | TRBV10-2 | TGCGCCAGCAGCGAGACCAGGGTGGGCGGGGAGCTGTTTTTT | CASSETRVGGELFF
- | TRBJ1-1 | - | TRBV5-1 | TGCGCCAGCAGCTTCGGGCAGGGCCCTGAAGCTTTCTTT | CASSFGQGPEAFF
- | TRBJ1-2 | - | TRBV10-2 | TGCGCCAGCAGTGATAAGGGGGGCATCGGTTTTGGCTACACCTTC | CASSDKGGIGFGYTF
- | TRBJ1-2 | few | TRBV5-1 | TGCGCCAGCAGCGGGGCGGAGGGACACGGATATGGCTACACCTTC | CASSGAEGHGYGYTF
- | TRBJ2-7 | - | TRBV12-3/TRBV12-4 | TGTGCCAGCAGATCGGGCCACTACGAGCAGTACTTC | CASRSGHYEQYF
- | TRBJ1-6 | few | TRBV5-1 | TGCGCCAGCAGCCTCCCGAGCGGGAATTCACCCCTCCACTTT | CASSLPSGNSPLHF
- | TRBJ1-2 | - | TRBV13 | TGTGCCAGCAGCATCCGGGACGGACTTAACTATGGCTACACCTTC | CASSIRDGLNYGYTF
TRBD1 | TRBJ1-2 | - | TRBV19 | TGTGCCAGTAGTATCGACCTAAGGACAGGCTATGGCTACACCTTC | CASSIDLRTGYGYTF
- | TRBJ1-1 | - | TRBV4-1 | TGCGCCAGCAGCCAAGAGCAGGGTTTGAACACTGAAGCTTTCTTT | CASSQEQGLNTEAFF
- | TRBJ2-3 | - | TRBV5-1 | TGCGCCAGCAGCCCGGGGGCCTCCCCTCTGACCAACACAGATACGCAGTATTTT | CASSPGASPLTNTDTQYF
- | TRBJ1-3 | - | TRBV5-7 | TGTGCCAGCAGACTCGACAGGACTTCTGGAAACACCATATATTTT | CASRLDRTSGNTIYF
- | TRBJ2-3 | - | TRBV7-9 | TGTGCCAGCAGCTCCAGCGGCTCAAAGGATACGCAGTATTTT | CASSSSGSKDTQYF
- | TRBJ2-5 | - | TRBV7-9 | TGTGCCAGCAGCTTGTGGTCGAGGGAGACCCAGTACTTC | CASSLWSRETQYF
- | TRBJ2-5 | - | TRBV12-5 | TGTGCTCTCTCGACGCCGCTTGGAGAGACCCAGTACTTC | CALSTPLGETQYF
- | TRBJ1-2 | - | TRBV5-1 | TGCGCCAGCGCGGACAGCACACTCTATGGCTACACCTTC | CASADSTLYGYTF
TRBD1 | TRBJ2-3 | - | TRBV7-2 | TGTGCCAGCAGCCAGGGGGGCACAGATACGCAGTATTTT | CASSQGGTDTQYF
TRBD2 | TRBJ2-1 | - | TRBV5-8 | TGTGCCAGCAGCTTCTATACTAGCGGGGGGGACAATGAGCAGTTCTTC | CASSFYTSGGDNEQFF
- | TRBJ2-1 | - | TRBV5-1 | TGCGCCAGCAGCCCCGGACCTTTGGGGGATGAGCAGTTCTTC | CASSPGPLGDEQFF
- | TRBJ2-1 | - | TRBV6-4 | TGTGCCAGCAGTGACTTCGGGGGACCCAACAATGAGCAGTTCTTC | CASSDFGGPNNEQFF
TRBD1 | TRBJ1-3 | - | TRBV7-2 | TGTGCCAGCAGCTTAGGAACAGGGGCAATTGGAAACACCATATATTTT | CASSLGTGAIGNTIYF
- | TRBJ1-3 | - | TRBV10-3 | TGTGCCATCCGCTCGCCTGCTGGAAACACCATATATTTT | CAIRSPAGNTIYF
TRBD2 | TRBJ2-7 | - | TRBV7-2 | TGTGCCAGCAGCTTCGGGAGGGCAAACGAGCAGTACTTC | CASSFGRANEQYF
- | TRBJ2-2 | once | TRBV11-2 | TGTGCCAGCAGCTTAGATGCTCTCACCGGGGAGCTGTTTTTT | CASSLDALTGELFF
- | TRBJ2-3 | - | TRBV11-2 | TGTGCCAGCAGCTTAAGTGGGGGTGCAGATACGCAGTATTTT | CASSLSGGADTQYF
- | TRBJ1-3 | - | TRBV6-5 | TGTGCCAGCAGACTCGACAGTGGAAACACCATATATTTT | CASRLDSGNTIYF
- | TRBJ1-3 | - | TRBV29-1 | TGCAGCGGGCAGGATGGGGATAGAGGAAACACCATATATTTT | CSGQDGDRGNTIYF
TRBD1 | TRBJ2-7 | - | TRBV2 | TGTGCCAGCAGCGAGGACAGGGGTGACGAGCAGTACTTC | CASSEDRGDEQYF
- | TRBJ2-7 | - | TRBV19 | TGTGCCAGTAGTAAGGCGGACGGGGGCCGGGACGAGCAGTACTTC | CASSKADGGRDEQYF
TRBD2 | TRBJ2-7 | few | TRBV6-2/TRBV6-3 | TGTGCCAGCAGTTACTCTGGCGGGGGATACGAGCAGTACTTC | CASSYSGGGYEQYF
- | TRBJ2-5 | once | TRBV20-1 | TGCAGTGCTAGAACAGGAGAGACCCAGTACTTC | CSARTGETQYF
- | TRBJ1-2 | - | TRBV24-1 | TGTGCCACCAGTGATCCTAGGGGTGCGCGCGGGGGCTACACCTTC | CATSDPRGARGGYTF
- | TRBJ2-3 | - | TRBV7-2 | TGTGCCAGCAGCTCCTTCACAGGGACAGATACGCAGTATTTT | CASSSFTGTDTQYF
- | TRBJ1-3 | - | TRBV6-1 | TGTGCCAGCAGTGACGGGGGATTCGGCTCTGGAAACACCATATATTTT | CASSDGGFGSGNTIYF
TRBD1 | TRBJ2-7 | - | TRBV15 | TGTGCCACCAGCTTTGGACAGGGAGGCGAATACGAGCAGTACTTC | CATSFGQGGEYEQYF
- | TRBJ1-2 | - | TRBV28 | TGTGCCAGCAGTTTATACAACTATGGCTACACCTTC | CASSLYNYGYTF
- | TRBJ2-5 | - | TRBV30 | TGTGCCTGGGTCCCGGCTTCCCAAGAGACCCAGTACTTC | CAWVPASQETQYF
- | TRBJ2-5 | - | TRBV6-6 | TGTGCCAGCAGTTACTCACAAGAGACCCAGTACTTC | CASSYSQETQYF
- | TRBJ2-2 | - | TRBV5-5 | TGTGCCAGCAGCACAGATGGGGAGGCCGGGGAGCTGTTTTTT | CASSTDGEAGELFF
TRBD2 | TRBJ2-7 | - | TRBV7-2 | TGTGCCAGCAGCTTAGTGCAGCGGGGGCAATTCTACGAGCAGTACTTC | CASSLVQRGQFYEQYF
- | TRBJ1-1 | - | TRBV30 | TGTGCCGAGGGACAGAACACTGAAGCTTTCTTT | CAEGQNTEAFF
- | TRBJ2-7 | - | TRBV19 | TGTGCCAGTAGTATGTTGGGCTACGAGCAGTACTTC | CASSMLGYEQYF
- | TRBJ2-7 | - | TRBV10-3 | TGTGCCATCAGTGACGGACAGAATAGAAATTACGAGCAGTACTTC | CAISDGQNRNYEQYF
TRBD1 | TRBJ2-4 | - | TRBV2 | TGTGCCAGCAGTAGACAGGGCCCGTACTTC | CASSRQGPYF
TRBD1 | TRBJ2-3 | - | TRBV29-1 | TGCAGCGTAGATCCGGGACAGGGACCAGATACGCAGTATTTT | CSVDPGQGPDTQYF